One T cell receptor (beta chain) is described in this entry. Which antigen it targets is not known. The junction does not match germline at one end; this may be a read error. The library was prepared using PCR. TCRdb lists the instrument as Illumina HiSeq 2000. The public reads were quality trimmed at Q25 with fastp and then assembled into clones with MiXCR by TCRdb, keeping productive beta chains. CDR3 protein sequences are deduplicated, and each keeps its most common genes and DNA. The sample table shows fewer than 100,000 distinct CDR3 sequences, and around 50% are seen once. Around 15% of the sample goes to the ten largest clones. These data are taken from a study of CDR3 diversity in severe acne (dated by TCRdb to 2018 to 2020). The source material was blood. The source of this sequence is a male donor in good health, without acne.

CDR3 reads: CASGLRGDTEAFF. In nucleotides, the sequence is TGTGCCAGCGGCTTAAGGGGGGACACTGAAGCTTTCTTT. The rearranged chain carries TRBV11-1 and TRBJ1-1; D gene: possibly TRBD1, on 6 matching bases. Sequences SGHAT (CDR1) and FQDESV (CDR2) are obtained from the germline V gene (reference sequence). The CDR3 sequence holds 13 residues, the cysteine and phenylalanine included. Only CDR3 DNA remains: 39 bases, in frame from the first base.